This section outlines one TCR beta chain sequence together with its context. This sample is drawn from a study of cytomegalovirus exposure and HLA in healthy donors. Use of 60 Vbeta and 13 Jbeta primers characterized the PCR. Profiling relied on immunoSEQ multiplex PCR, and the TCRdb table lists in-frame clones only, not all of them. The table includes 100,000 to 150,000 clones, approximately 83% detected once. CDR3 length: 14 residues. Trimming took 5 bases from V and 4 from J, leaving 14 bases between them. The germline V gene has CDR1 MNHEY and CDR2 SMNVEV (reference sequence). The chain is built from TRBV27 and TRBJ1-2, with a weak D call TRBD1 (5 bases). Specimen: PBMCs. This clonotype originated in a girl aged 2 to 9 in good health and CMV-seronegative. CDR3 DNA sequence: TGTGCCAGCAGTAACAACGACAGATCCTATGGCTACACCTTC. It yields the protein CASSNNDRSYGYTF.